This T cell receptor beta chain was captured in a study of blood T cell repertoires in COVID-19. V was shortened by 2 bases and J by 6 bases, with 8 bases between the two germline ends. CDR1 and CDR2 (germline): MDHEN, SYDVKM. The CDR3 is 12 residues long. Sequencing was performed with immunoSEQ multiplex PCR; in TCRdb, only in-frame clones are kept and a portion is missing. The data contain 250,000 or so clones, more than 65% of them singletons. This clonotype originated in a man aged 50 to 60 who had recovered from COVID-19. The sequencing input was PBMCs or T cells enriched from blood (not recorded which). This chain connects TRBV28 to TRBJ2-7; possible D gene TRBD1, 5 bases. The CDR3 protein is CASSLRGFEQYF. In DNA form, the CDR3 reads TGTGCCAGCAGTTTAAGGGGATTCGAGCAGTACTTC.